This note documents a single T cell receptor (beta chain) sequence. Its antigen is still unknown. TCRdb's copy holds only in-frame clones and misses some; the assay was immunoSEQ multiplex PCR. The table records some 70,000 clones, 80% of them present only once. This record comes from a study of OX40 agonist ivuxolimab in advanced cancers. Study information: With ivuxolimab, an agonistic anti-OX40 (CD134) antibody, patients were treated.

Autoimmune disease history or systemic immunosuppression led to patient exclusion. Peripheral blood came from all dose cohorts at three timepoints. Broader study findings: Which antigen the expanded peripheral T cells recognized is unknown.

V was shortened by 5 bases and J by 6 bases, with 17 bases between the two germline ends. CDR1 and CDR2 (germline): SGHTA, FQGNSA. The CDR3 spans 14 residues. The source of this sequence is an adult with an advanced solid tumor such as melanoma, head and neck, liver or kidney cancer. Sequenced here: CD4+ or CD8+ T cells sorted from blood, sampled in a trial of the OX40 agonist ivuxolimab. This rearrangement joins TRBV7-2 to TRBJ2-7; D perhaps matches TRBD2 (6 bases). The CDR3 DNA follows: TGTGCCAGCAGCCCCCCGGGACTCCCCGCCGAGCAGTACTTC. This codes for CASSPPGLPAEQYF.